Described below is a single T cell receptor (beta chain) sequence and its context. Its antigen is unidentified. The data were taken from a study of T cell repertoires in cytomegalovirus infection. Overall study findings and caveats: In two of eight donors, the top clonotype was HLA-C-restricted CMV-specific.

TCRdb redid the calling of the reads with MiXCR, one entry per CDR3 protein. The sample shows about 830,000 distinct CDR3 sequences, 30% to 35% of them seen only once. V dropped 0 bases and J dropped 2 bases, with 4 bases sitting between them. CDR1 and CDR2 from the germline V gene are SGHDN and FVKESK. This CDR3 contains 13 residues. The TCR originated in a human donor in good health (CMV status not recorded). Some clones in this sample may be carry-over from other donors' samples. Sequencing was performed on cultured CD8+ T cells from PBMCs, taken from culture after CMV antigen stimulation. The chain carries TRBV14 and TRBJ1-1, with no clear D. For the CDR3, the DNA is TGTGCCAGCAGCCAAGATTTTAACACTGAAGCTTTCTTT. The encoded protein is CASSQDFNTEAFF. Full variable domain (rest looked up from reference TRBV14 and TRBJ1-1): EAGVTQFPSHSVIEKGQTVTLRCDPISGHDNLYWYRRVMGKEIKFLLHFVKESKQDESGMPNNRFLAERTGGTYSTLKVQPAELEDSGVYFCASSQDFNTEAFFGQGTRLTVV.